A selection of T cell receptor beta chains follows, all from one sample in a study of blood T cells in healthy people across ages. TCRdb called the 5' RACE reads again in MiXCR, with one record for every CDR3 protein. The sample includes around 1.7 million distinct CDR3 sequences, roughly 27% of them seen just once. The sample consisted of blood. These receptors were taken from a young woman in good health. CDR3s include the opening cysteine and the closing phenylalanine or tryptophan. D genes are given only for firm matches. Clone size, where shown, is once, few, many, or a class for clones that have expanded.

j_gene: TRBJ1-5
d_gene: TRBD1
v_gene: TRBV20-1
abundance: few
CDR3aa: CSAQYRGPEPQHF
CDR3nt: TGCAGTGCACAATACAGGGGCCCGGAGCCCCAGCATTTT

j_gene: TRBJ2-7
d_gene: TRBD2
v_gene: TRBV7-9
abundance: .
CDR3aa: CASSSLAGVGPEQYF
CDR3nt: TGTGCCAGCAGCTCACTAGCGGGAGTCGGTCCCGAGCAGTACTTC

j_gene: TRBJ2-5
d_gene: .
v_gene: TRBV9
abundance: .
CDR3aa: CASSGARSRDQETQYF
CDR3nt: TGTGCCAGCAGCGGTGCGAGGTCGCGGGACCAAGAGACCCAGTACTTC

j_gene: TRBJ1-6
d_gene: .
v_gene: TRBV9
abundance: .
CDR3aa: CASSVDGVGPPLHF
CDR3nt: TGTGCCAGCAGCGTAGACGGGGTCGGTCCACCCCTCCACTTT

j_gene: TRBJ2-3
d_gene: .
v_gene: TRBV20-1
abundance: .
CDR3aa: CSAPPRRGSTDTQYF
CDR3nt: TGCAGTGCTCCACCGCGGCGCGGTAGCACAGATACGCAGTATTTT

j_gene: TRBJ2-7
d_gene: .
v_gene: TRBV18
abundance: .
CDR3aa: CASSPPRAGAYEQYF
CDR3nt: TGTGCCAGCTCACCACCTAGAGCAGGTGCGTACGAGCAGTACTTC

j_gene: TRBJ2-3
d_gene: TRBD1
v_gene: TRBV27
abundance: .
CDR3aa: CASSLSPGQGRHYTDTLYF
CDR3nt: TGTGCCAGCAGTTTATCCCCGGGACAGGGTAGACACTACACAGATACGCTGTATTTT

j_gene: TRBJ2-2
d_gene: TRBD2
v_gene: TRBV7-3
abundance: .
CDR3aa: CASSQSVLAGSNTGELFF
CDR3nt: TGTGCCAGCAGCCAATCGGTATTAGCGGGGTCGAACACCGGGGAGCTGTTTTTT

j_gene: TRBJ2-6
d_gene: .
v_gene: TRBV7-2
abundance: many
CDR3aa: CASNNPYVGSGANVLTF
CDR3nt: TGTGCCAGCAACAACCCTTATGTGGGATCTGGGGCCAACGTCCTGACTTTC

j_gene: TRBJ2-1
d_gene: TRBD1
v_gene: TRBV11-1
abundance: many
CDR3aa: CASSSGQGGVEQFF
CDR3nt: TGTGCCAGCAGCTCCGGACAGGGGGGCGTTGAGCAGTTCTTC

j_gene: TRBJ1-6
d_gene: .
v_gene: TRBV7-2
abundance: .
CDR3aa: CASSLGGGRQNSPLHF
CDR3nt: TGTGCCAGCAGCTTAGGCGGTGGACGTCAGAATTCACCCCTCCACTTT

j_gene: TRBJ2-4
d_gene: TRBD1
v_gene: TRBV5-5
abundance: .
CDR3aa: CASSLGGQGANIQYF
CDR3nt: TGTGCCAGCAGCTTGGGGGGACAGGGGGCAAACATTCAGTACTTC

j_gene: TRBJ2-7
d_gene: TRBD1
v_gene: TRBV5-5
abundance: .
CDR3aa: CASSPRDRGRGSYEQYF
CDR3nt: TGTGCCAGCAGCCCCCGGGACAGGGGGCGAGGGTCCTACGAGCAGTACTTC

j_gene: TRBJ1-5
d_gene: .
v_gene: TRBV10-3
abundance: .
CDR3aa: CAISENGQGQPQHF
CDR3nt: TGTGCCATCAGTGAGAACGGCCAGGGCCAGCCCCAGCATTTT

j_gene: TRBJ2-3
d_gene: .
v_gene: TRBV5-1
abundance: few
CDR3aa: CASSWRTVGDTQYF
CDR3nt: TGCGCCAGCAGCTGGAGGACGGTAGGCGATACGCAGTATTTT

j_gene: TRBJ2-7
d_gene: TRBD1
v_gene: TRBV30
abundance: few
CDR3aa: CAVSGTAIYEQYF
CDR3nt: TGTGCCGTATCCGGGACAGCGATCTACGAGCAGTACTTC

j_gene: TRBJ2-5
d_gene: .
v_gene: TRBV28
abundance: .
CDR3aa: CASSLYSRSYQETQYF
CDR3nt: TGTGCCAGCAGTTTATATTCACGCTCTTATCAAGAGACCCAGTACTTC

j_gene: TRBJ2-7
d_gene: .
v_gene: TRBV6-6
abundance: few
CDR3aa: CASSFEGFGEQYF
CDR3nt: TGTGCCAGCAGTTTCGAGGGGTTCGGGGAGCAGTACTTC

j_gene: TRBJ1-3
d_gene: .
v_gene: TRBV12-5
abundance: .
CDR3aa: CASGLVLFPEGPSGNTIYF
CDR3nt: TGTGCTAGTGGTTTGGTACTATTCCCCGAAGGCCCCTCTGGAAACACCATATATTTT

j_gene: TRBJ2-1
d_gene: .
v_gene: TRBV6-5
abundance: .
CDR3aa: CASSYGTSKSYNEQFF
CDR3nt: TGTGCCAGCAGTTACGGCACCTCCAAATCCTACAATGAGCAGTTCTTC

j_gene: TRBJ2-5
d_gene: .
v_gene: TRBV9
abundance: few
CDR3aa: CASSVATPVQGRGETQYF
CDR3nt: TGTGCCAGCAGCGTAGCCACCCCCGTTCAGGGAAGAGGAGAGACCCAGTACTTC

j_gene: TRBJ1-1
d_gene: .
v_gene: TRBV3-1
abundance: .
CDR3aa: CASSRGEGNTEAFF
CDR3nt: TGTGCCAGCAGCCGCGGGGAGGGGAACACTGAAGCTTTCTTT

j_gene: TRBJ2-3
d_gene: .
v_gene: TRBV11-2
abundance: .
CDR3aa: CASSLDHKRTDTRYF
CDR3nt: TGTGCCAGCAGCTTAGATCACAAGAGAACAGATACGCGGTATTTT

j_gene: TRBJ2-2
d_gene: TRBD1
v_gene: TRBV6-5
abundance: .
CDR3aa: CASSYRARGPLIGGELFF
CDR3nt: TGTGCCAGCAGTTACAGGGCCAGGGGGCCTCTAATAGGCGGGGAGCTGTTTTTT

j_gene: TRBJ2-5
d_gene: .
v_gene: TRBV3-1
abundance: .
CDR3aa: CASSHLSGEEAQYF
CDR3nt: TGTGCCAGCAGCCATTTATCCGGGGAAGAGGCCCAGTACTTC

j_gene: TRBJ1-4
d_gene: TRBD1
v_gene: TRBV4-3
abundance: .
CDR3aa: CASSQVATGSEKLFF
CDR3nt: TGCGCCAGCAGCCAAGTTGCGACAGGGAGTGAAAAACTGTTTTTT

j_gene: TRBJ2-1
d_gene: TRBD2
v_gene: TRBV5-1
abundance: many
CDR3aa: CASSNGTSGDNEQFF
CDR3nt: TGCGCCAGCAGCAACGGGACTAGCGGGGACAATGAGCAGTTCTTC

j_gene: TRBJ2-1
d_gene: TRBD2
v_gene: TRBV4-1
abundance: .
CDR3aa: CASSLPRGTSGYNEQFF
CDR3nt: TGCGCCAGCAGCCTCCCGAGGGGGACTAGCGGGTACAATGAGCAGTTCTTC

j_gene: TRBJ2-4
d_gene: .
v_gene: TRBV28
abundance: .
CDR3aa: CASRDRTGMTGQYF
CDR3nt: TGTGCCAGCAGGGACCGGACGGGTATGACGGGGCAGTACTTC

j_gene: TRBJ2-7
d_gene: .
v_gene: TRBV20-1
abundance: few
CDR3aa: CSARGDIGQYF
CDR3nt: TGCAGTGCTAGAGGGGATATAGGCCAGTACTTC

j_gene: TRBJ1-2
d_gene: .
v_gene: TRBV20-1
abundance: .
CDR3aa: CSAQNPGPTHYGYTF
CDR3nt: TGCAGTGCTCAAAATCCGGGGCCTACCCACTATGGCTACACCTTC

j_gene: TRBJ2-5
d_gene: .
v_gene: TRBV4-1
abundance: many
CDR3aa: CASSQTGKGRTQYF
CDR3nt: TGCGCCAGCAGCCAAACAGGGAAAGGGCGGACCCAGTACTTC

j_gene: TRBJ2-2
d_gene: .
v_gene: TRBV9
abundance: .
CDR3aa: CASSAGLSTGELFF
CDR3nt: TGTGCCAGCAGCGCGGGACTTTCCACCGGGGAGCTGTTTTTT

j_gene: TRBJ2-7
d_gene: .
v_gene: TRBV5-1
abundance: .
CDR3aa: CASSSDRPGWNEQYF
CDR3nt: TGCGCCAGCAGCTCCGACCGACCCGGCTGGAACGAGCAGTACTTC

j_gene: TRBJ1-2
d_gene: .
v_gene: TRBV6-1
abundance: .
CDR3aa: CASSPERGIYGYTF
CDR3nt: TGTGCCAGCAGCCCGGAGCGGGGCATCTATGGCTACACCTTC

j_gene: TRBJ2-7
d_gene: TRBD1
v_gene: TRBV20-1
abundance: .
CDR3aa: CSARFDRGSYEQYF
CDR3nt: TGCAGTGCTAGATTCGACAGGGGTAGTTACGAGCAGTACTTC

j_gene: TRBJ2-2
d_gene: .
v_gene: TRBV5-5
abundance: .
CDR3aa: CARTMEGYNTAGELFF
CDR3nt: TGTGCCCGCACCATGGAGGGATACAACACGGCCGGGGAGCTGTTTTTT

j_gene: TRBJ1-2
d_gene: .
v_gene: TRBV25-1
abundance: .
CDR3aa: CASSESQHGYTF
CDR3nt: TGTGCCAGCAGTGAGTCCCAACATGGCTACACCTTC

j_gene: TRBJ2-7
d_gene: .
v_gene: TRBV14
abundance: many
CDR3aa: CASSQDLGYEQYF
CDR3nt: TGCGCCAGCAGCCAAGATCTGGGCTACGAGCAGTACTTC

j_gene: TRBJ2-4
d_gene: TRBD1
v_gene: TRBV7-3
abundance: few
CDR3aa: CASSLTGDRGFEQYF
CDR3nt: TGTGCCAGCAGCTTAACAGGGGACAGGGGGTTTGAGCAGTACTTC

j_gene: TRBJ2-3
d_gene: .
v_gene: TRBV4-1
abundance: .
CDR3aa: CASSRILNTDTQYF
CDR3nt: TGCGCCAGCAGCCGAATCCTTAACACAGATACGCAGTATTTT

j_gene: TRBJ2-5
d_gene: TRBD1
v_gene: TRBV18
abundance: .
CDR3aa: CASSPGQSGWEQYF
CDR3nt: TGTGCCAGCTCCCCGGGACAGTCGGGATGGGAGCAGTACTTC

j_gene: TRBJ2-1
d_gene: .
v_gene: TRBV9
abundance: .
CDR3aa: CASSAPGTLTYNEQFF
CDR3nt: TGTGCCAGCAGCGCCCCCGGGACCCTCACCTACAATGAGCAGTTCTTC

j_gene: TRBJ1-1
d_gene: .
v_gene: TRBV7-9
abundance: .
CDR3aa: CASSLGGDAFF
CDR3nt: TGTGCCAGCAGCTTAGGGGGGGACGCTTTCTTT

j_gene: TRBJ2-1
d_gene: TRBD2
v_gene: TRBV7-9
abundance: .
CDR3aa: CASSFRYRAGATNNEQFF
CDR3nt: TGTGCCAGCAGCTTTAGATATCGAGCGGGGGCGACCAACAATGAGCAGTTCTTC

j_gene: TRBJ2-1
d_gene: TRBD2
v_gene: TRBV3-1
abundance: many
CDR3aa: CASSQDLTSGNNEQFF
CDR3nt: TGTGCCAGCAGCCAAGATTTAACTAGCGGGAACAATGAGCAGTTCTTC

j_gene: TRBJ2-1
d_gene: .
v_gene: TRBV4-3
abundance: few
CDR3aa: CASSQGAGGIGGSYNEQFF
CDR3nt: TGCGCCAGCAGCCAAGGGGCAGGGGGAATCGGGGGCTCCTACAATGAGCAGTTCTTC

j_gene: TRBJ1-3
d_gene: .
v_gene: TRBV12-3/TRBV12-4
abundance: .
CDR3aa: CASGLVTSGNTIYF
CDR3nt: TGTGCCAGCGGCCTGGTTACCTCTGGAAACACCATATACTTT

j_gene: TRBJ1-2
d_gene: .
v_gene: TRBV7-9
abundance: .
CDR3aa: CASSSTSSRLYGYTF
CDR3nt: TGTGCCAGCAGCTCCACTTCCTCGAGGCTCTATGGCTACACCTTC